This TCR beta chain is drawn from a study of blood T cells in healthy people across ages (dated by TCRdb to the mid-2010s). Context from the whole study: Template switching captured roughly one uniquely barcoded TCR beta cDNA molecule per two T cells in model experiments. To avoid experimental bias, donors of different ages were distributed randomly across sequencing lanes. For two donors (one aged 18 to 30 and one aged 80 or older), the study analyzed two additional independent replicas of 1 million unique cDNA reads from the same blood draw. Four age groups were formed from the donors: young (average approximately 15 years), middle-aged (approximately 40), aged (approximately 60) and long-lived (around 80). Age-related changes in TCR beta repertoire diversity were measured in the study by deep sequencing normalized with unique cDNA molecular identifiers. What the work shows at the level of the full study, not this receptor alone: Because the CMV infection status of the donors was unknown, age-related changes in expanded clonotypes may potentially have been confounded. Compared with the aged group, more naive CD4+ T cells, fewer expanded clones and increased TCR diversity were shown by the long-lived group, suggesting age selection. Observed TCR beta diversity per million T cells fell roughly linearly with age, and a significant reduction was already apparent by age roughly 40. Total diversity estimates from one million sequenced T cells were considered lower bounds and underestimates. Because profiling used bulk unsorted PBMCs, naive and antigen-experienced compartments could not be compared conclusively. A strong correlation was found between observed TCR beta diversity and the percentage of naive T cells measured by flow cytometry.

Including the terminal cysteine and phenylalanine, the CDR3 comprises 10 residues. Just CDR3 DNA is preserved here, 30 bases in frame from base 1. At the junction V is shortened by 5 bases and J by 8 bases, with 7 bases in between. The germline V gene (reference sequence) provides CDR1 DFQATT and CDR2 SNEGSKA. This clonotype has at least ten counts. What this receptor recognizes is not known. One base away there is no much larger clone; base qualities are not given. The donors were roughly 39 Caucasian individuals from Russia, aged 6 to 90 years, who were systemically healthy. About 10 milliliters of peripheral blood were collected from each donor into EDTA-treated Vacutainer tubes. Ficoll-Paque density-gradient centrifugation was used to isolate PBMCs, with at least 7 million per sample. Trizol reagent was used to extract total RNA from the PBMCs, yielding at least 5.5 micrograms per sample. The percentages of naive CD45RAhigh/CD27high T cells were determined by flow cytometry on a PBMC aliquot from every donor.

Libraries were made using 5' RACE. This sample was sequenced with an Illumina HiSeq 2500. A second PCR of about 7 to 12 cycles was performed with a sample-barcoded 5' primer and a J-beta primer mix. A unique molecular identifier was introduced onto each TCR beta cDNA molecule by a template-switch 5' adaptor carrying 12 random nucleotides. Each sample yielded at least 3 million CDR3-containing paired-end reads. First-strand cDNA synthesis was performed from all RNA using the Mint cDNA synthesis kit, with priming by a TRBC-specific oligonucleotide. All cDNA was treated with uracil-DNA glycosylase and then went through a first 18-cycle PCR with the universal primers M1SS and BC2_uni_R. The published analysis was carried out like this. Each sample was normalized by randomly selecting 1 million high-quality reads, each carrying a distinct molecular identifier. Reads with shared molecular identifiers were discarded instead of being binned into consensus sequences. MiTCR, set to a Q25 quality threshold and the strictest error-elimination algorithm, was used for CDR3 identification, clonotype clustering and error correction. A nonparametric unseen species model using Euler transformation provided a lower-bound estimate of total TCR beta diversity. TCRdb reprocessing: public reads trimmed at Q25 with fastp, clones called with MiXCR, in-frame beta chains kept. Each entry is one CDR3 protein sequence, shown with its most common DNA and genes. The V and J calls and clone size are TCRdb's, not the authors'. Present in this sample are 850,000 or so distinct CDR3 sequences, 29% of which were seen just once. The ten top clones hold about 18% of the sample.

Sample: blood. The receptor comes from a woman over 75 in good health. This sequence uses TRBV20-1 and TRBJ2-1, with no confident D gene call. The CDR3 protein: CSAYLDEQFF. The DNA reads TGCAGTGCTTACCTCGATGAGCAGTTCTTC.